This is a list of T cell receptor beta chains from one sample in a study of PD-L1 blockade in urothelial cancer. Profiling relied on immunoSEQ multiplex PCR, and the TCRdb table lists in-frame clones only, not all of them. Of roughly 87,000 clones in the sample, 80% to 90% were seen once. Sequencing used PBMCs, obtained around atezolizumab (anti-PD-L1) treatment. These receptors were obtained from a woman of 80 years or more with urothelial cancer. Both conserved end residues are part of each CDR3. Each record gives: J gene, V gene, CDR3 protein.

j_gene: TRBJ1-2
v_gene: TRBV6-1
CDR3aa: CASREGGLRVYTF

j_gene: TRBJ2-1
v_gene: TRBV19
CDR3aa: CASRETSGGRGEQFF

j_gene: TRBJ1-5
v_gene: TRBV28
CDR3aa: CASSRQGYSNQPQHF

j_gene: TRBJ2-2
v_gene: TRBV7-2
CDR3aa: CASSSQGGTGELFF

j_gene: TRBJ1-4
v_gene: TRBV7-7
CDR3aa: CASSPGGEVGSEMVEKLFF

j_gene: TRBJ1-2
v_gene: TRBV5-1
CDR3aa: CASSADGTPFYGYTF

j_gene: TRBJ2-5
v_gene: TRBV27
CDR3aa: CASTEGLAGEQETQYF

j_gene: TRBJ2-1
v_gene: TRBV18
CDR3aa: CASSPTTSVYNEQFF

j_gene: TRBJ1-1
v_gene: TRBV2
CDR3aa: CASSEGGTSTEAFF

j_gene: TRBJ2-1
v_gene: TRBV7-6
CDR3aa: CASSLGGLAGDEQFF

j_gene: TRBJ2-3
v_gene: TRBV6-6
CDR3aa: CASSFGPEDTDTQYF